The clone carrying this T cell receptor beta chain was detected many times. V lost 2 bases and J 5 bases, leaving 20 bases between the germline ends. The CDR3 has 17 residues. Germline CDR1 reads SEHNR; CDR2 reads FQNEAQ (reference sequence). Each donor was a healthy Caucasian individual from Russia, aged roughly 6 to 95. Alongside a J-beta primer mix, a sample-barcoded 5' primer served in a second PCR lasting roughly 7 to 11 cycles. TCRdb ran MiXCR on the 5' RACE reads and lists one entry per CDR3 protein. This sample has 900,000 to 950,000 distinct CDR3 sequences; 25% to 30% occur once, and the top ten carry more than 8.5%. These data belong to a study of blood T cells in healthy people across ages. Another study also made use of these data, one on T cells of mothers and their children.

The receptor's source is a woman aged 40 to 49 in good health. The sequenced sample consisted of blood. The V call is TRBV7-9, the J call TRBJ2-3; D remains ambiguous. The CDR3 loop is CASSLIDLVAARDTQYF. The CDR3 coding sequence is TGTGCCAGCAGCTTAATTGACCTTGTCGCGGCACGAGATACGCAGTATTTT.